The rows below give T cell receptor beta chains drawn from one sample of a study of shared clonotypes between healthy human individuals. TCRdb keeps only in-frame clones here, not all; method: immunoSEQ multiplex PCR. The table lists some 2,100,000 clones, under 97% of them singletons, with roughly 0.13% in the top ten. Sequencing was carried out using naive CD4+ T cells sorted from blood. The receptors come from a man between 18 and 29 years old in good health. CDR3s include the opening cysteine and the closing phenylalanine or tryptophan. The D gene is left open where the match is weak. Some rows mark clone size as missing; the rest say once, few, many or name a class of expanded clone.

j_gene: TRBJ1-1
d_gene: -
v_gene: TRBV20-1
abundance: -
CDR3nt: TGCAGTGCTCGGGGTGGTGGGCTCGCTTTCTTT
CDR3aa: CSARGGGLAFF

j_gene: TRBJ2-7
d_gene: -
v_gene: TRBV5-4
abundance: -
CDR3nt: TGTGCCAGCAGTTCCGCCCCGGGGCTCGAGCAGTACTTC
CDR3aa: CASSSAPGLEQYF

j_gene: TRBJ2-7
d_gene: -
v_gene: TRBV10-3
abundance: -
CDR3nt: TGTGCCATCAGTGGGGGACTGGAGCAGTACTTC
CDR3aa: CAISGGLEQYF

j_gene: TRBJ1-5
d_gene: -
v_gene: TRBV28
abundance: -
CDR3nt: TGTGCCAGCAGCCCCCCGCGGGAGCCCCAGCATTTT
CDR3aa: CASSPPREPQHF

j_gene: TRBJ1-3
d_gene: -
v_gene: TRBV13
abundance: -
CDR3nt: TGTGCCAGCAGCTTACGACCCTCTGGAAACACCATATATTTT
CDR3aa: CASSLRPSGNTIYF

j_gene: TRBJ2-5
d_gene: -
v_gene: TRBV30
abundance: -
CDR3nt: TGTGCCTGGAGTGTCCTCGGGGCTGAGACCCAGTACTTC
CDR3aa: CAWSVLGAETQYF

j_gene: TRBJ2-3
d_gene: -
v_gene: TRBV6-5
abundance: -
CDR3nt: TGTGCCAGCAGTTACCGGGGAGGTGAGACAGATACGCAGTATTTT
CDR3aa: CASSYRGGETDTQYF

j_gene: TRBJ2-3
d_gene: TRBD1
v_gene: TRBV5-1
abundance: -
CDR3nt: TGCGCCAGCAGCCCCGGGACAGGGGCTAGCACAGATACGCAGTATTTT
CDR3aa: CASSPGTGASTDTQYF

j_gene: TRBJ2-5
d_gene: -
v_gene: TRBV28
abundance: -
CDR3nt: TGTGCCAGCAGTTTATGGAGGAACGGGGCAGAGACCCAGTACTTC
CDR3aa: CASSLWRNGAETQYF

j_gene: TRBJ2-6
d_gene: -
v_gene: TRBV5-1
abundance: -
CDR3nt: TGCGCCAGCAGCCCGGGTTCCCTCACGTCCGGGGCCAACGTCCTGACTTTC
CDR3aa: CASSPGSLTSGANVLTF

j_gene: TRBJ1-1
d_gene: TRBD1
v_gene: TRBV5-1
abundance: -
CDR3nt: TGCGCCAGCCGACGGTTGACAGGGGGCCTCAACACTGAAGCTTTCTTT
CDR3aa: CASRRLTGGLNTEAFF

j_gene: TRBJ1-4
d_gene: -
v_gene: TRBV10-3
abundance: once
CDR3nt: TGTGCCATCAGTGAGTCGGGCATAACTAATGAAAAACTGTTTTTT
CDR3aa: CAISESGITNEKLFF

j_gene: TRBJ2-1
d_gene: TRBD2
v_gene: TRBV5-1
abundance: -
CDR3nt: TGCGCCAGCAGCCTAGCGGGAGGGGGTTACAATGAGCAGTTCTTC
CDR3aa: CASSLAGGGYNEQFF

j_gene: TRBJ1-6
d_gene: TRBD1
v_gene: TRBV28
abundance: -
CDR3nt: TGTGCCAGCAGTTTACAGACGCAGGGGGGTTCACCCCTCCACTTT
CDR3aa: CASSLQTQGGSPLHF

j_gene: TRBJ2-2
d_gene: -
v_gene: TRBV5-6
abundance: -
CDR3nt: TGTGCCAGTTCGAATACCGGGGAGCTGTTTTTT
CDR3aa: CASSNTGELFF

j_gene: TRBJ2-1
d_gene: TRBD1
v_gene: TRBV5-1
abundance: -
CDR3nt: TGCGCCAGCAGCCAAGGGAGTGGACAGGGCAATGAGCAGTTCTTC
CDR3aa: CASSQGSGQGNEQFF

j_gene: TRBJ1-4
d_gene: -
v_gene: TRBV7-9
abundance: -
CDR3nt: TGTGCCAGCAGCTCCTCCAGGGGTGGGGATGAAAAACTGTTTTTT
CDR3aa: CASSSSRGGDEKLFF

j_gene: TRBJ2-7
d_gene: -
v_gene: TRBV11-2
abundance: -
CDR3nt: TGTGCCAGCAGCACAGCACTCCTTGTGGGGGTTACTACCTACGAGCAGTACTTC
CDR3aa: CASSTALLVGVTTYEQYF

j_gene: TRBJ2-2
d_gene: -
v_gene: TRBV30
abundance: -
CDR3nt: TGTGCCTGGTCTACAGGAACCTCCGGGGAGCTGTTTTTT
CDR3aa: CAWSTGTSGELFF

j_gene: TRBJ1-1
d_gene: -
v_gene: TRBV7-2
abundance: -
CDR3nt: TGTGCCAGCAGCTTATACAGCCAGAACACTGAAGCTTTCTTT
CDR3aa: CASSLYSQNTEAFF

j_gene: TRBJ1-4
d_gene: TRBD1
v_gene: TRBV5-6
abundance: -
CDR3nt: TGTGCCAGCAGCTTGGACTGGGACAGAGCAACTAATGAAAAACTGTTTTTT
CDR3aa: CASSLDWDRATNEKLFF

j_gene: TRBJ2-7
d_gene: TRBD1
v_gene: TRBV9
abundance: once
CDR3nt: TGTGCCAGCAGCGTAGGGGACAGGGTAGGCTCTATGGGGGAGCAGTACTTC
CDR3aa: CASSVGDRVGSMGEQYF

j_gene: TRBJ1-4
d_gene: -
v_gene: TRBV30
abundance: -
CDR3nt: TGTGCCTGGAGTTACGGAGGGACTAATGAAAAACTGTTTTTT
CDR3aa: CAWSYGGTNEKLFF

j_gene: TRBJ1-6
d_gene: -
v_gene: TRBV7-8
abundance: few
CDR3nt: TGTGCCAGCAGCTTAGCCGGGAATTCACCCCTCCACTTT
CDR3aa: CASSLAGNSPLHF

j_gene: TRBJ2-7
d_gene: TRBD1
v_gene: TRBV19
abundance: -
CDR3nt: TGTGCCAGTAGTGTAACTAAATTCGGGACAGGGAGGCACGAGCAGTACTTC
CDR3aa: CASSVTKFGTGRHEQYF

j_gene: TRBJ2-7
d_gene: -
v_gene: TRBV7-9
abundance: -
CDR3nt: TGTGCCAGCAGCCGTAAAGGGGGCGAGCAGTACTTC
CDR3aa: CASSRKGGEQYF

j_gene: TRBJ2-7
d_gene: TRBD1
v_gene: TRBV4-3
abundance: -
CDR3nt: TGCGCCAGCAGCCAAAGAGTTGGGGACAGGGAGAGTAAGCAGTACTTC
CDR3aa: CASSQRVGDRESKQYF

j_gene: TRBJ2-3
d_gene: -
v_gene: TRBV5-1
abundance: -
CDR3nt: TGCGCCAGCAGCTCACTAGGAGGCACAGATACGCAGTATTTT
CDR3aa: CASSSLGGTDTQYF

j_gene: TRBJ1-3
d_gene: -
v_gene: TRBV10-2
abundance: -
CDR3nt: TGCGCCAGCAGTGATTCACAGGTCACCGCTGGAAACACCATATATTTT
CDR3aa: CASSDSQVTAGNTIYF

j_gene: TRBJ1-1
d_gene: -
v_gene: TRBV18
abundance: -
CDR3nt: TGTGCCAGCTCAGGCAGGGGCGGAACTGAAGCTTTCTTT
CDR3aa: CASSGRGGTEAFF

j_gene: TRBJ1-2
d_gene: -
v_gene: TRBV25-1
abundance: -
CDR3nt: TGTGCCAGCAGTGAAACCCTCTCTTCTGGCTACACCTTC
CDR3aa: CASSETLSSGYTF

j_gene: TRBJ2-7
d_gene: TRBD1
v_gene: TRBV18
abundance: -
CDR3nt: TGTGCCAGCTCACAGACCGGGACAGGGAATGGCGAGCAGTACTTC
CDR3aa: CASSQTGTGNGEQYF

j_gene: TRBJ2-3
d_gene: -
v_gene: TRBV18
abundance: -
CDR3nt: TGTGCCAGCTCTCAGGGAGGCGGAGACACAGATACGCAGTATTTT
CDR3aa: CASSQGGGDTDTQYF

j_gene: TRBJ2-5
d_gene: TRBD2
v_gene: TRBV5-6
abundance: -
CDR3nt: TGTGCCAGCAGCTTGGCTAGCGGGAGGCGTGAAGAGACCCAGTACTTC
CDR3aa: CASSLASGRREETQYF

j_gene: TRBJ2-7
d_gene: TRBD1
v_gene: TRBV7-2
abundance: -
CDR3nt: TGTGCCAGCAGCTTAGGGGACAGACGGTCCTACGAGCAGTACTTC
CDR3aa: CASSLGDRRSYEQYF